This T cell receptor beta chain came from a study of blood T cell repertoires in COVID-19. Study at large: The United States, Italy and Spain supplied acute and convalescent COVID-19 samples. T cells, B-cell-depleted T cells, or PBMCs provided the cDNA or gDNA that served as material.

The germline gives CDR1 MNHEY, CDR2 SVGAGI. J lost 7 bases, V lost 2 bases, and 4 bases had no gene match. The CDR3 covers 14 residues. Under the authors' procedure: How many nucleated cells were present was estimated from reference gene primer amplification. Using immunoSEQ multiplex PCR, the repertoire was profiled, and TCRdb retains in-frame clones only, with some absent. That table supplies the V and J calls and clone size; D and trimming were determined from the DNA. Here the sample spans 200,000 to 300,000 clones, about nine tenths being singletons. This chain uses TRBV6-5 with TRBJ1-5; 8 nucleotides line up with TRBD1. Sequenced sample: peripheral blood. This receptor was identified in a man in his sixties who had recovered from COVID-19. The CDR3 here is CASSYGQGWQPQHF. As DNA, the CDR3 is TGTGCCAGCAGTTACGGACAGGGCTGGCAGCCCCAGCATTTT.